This T cell receptor beta chain was captured by sequencing in a study of T cell responses to AZD1222 COVID-19 vaccine. CDR1 is SGDLS, CDR2 YYNGEE, per germline. CDR3 length equals 17 residues. The V end lost 2 bases, the J end lost 5 bases, and 19 bases lay between the germline ends. Study-wide results and caveats: Samples come after the peak T cell response, not at day 14.

The method was immunoSEQ multiplex PCR; TCRdb's version includes in-frame clones alone and lacks a portion of them. Of about 160,000 clones in the sample, roughly 94% were seen once. To note about this clone: The antigen is not known.

This TCR derives from an adult in good health. The J gene is TRBJ2-2, the V gene TRBV9, with D perhaps matching TRBD1 or TRBD2 (6 bases each). Here the sequenced sample was peripheral blood, taken on day 0 of MenACWY control vaccination. The CDR3 reads CASSVGGTLDGTGELFF. The CDR3 bases are TGTGCCAGCAGCGTTGGCGGGACACTCGACGGGACCGGGGAGCTGTTTTTT.